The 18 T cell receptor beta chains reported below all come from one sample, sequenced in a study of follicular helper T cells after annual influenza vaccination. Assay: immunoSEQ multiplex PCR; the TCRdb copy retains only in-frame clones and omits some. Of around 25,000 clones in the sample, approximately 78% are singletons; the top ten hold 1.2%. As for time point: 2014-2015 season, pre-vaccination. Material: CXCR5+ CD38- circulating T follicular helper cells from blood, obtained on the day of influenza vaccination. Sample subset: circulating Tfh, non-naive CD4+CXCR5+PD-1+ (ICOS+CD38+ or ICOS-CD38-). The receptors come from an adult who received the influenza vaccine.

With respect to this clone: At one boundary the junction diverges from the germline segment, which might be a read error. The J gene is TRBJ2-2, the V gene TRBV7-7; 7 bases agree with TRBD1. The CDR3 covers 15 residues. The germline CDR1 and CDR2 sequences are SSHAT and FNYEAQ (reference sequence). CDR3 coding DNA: TGTGCTAGCAGCCTACGACAGGGAGCAGACGGGGAGCTGTTTTTT. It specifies CASSLRQGADGELFF.

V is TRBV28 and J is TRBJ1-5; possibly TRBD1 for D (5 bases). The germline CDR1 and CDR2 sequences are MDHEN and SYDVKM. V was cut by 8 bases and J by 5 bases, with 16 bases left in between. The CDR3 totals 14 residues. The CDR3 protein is CASQMGGTDQPQHF. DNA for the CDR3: TGTGCCAGCCAGATGGGGGGAACAGATCAGCCCCAGCATTTT.

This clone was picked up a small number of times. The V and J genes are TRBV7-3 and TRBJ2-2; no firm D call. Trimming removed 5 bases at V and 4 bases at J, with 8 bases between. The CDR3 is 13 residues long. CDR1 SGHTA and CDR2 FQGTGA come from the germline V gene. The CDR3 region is CASSQTPTGELFF. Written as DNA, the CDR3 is TGTGCCAGCAGCCAAACTCCCACCGGGGAGCTGTTTTTT.

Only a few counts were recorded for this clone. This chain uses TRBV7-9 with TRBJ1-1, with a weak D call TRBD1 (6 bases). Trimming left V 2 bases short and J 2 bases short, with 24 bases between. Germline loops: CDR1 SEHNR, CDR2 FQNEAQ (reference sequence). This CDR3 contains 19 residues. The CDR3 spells CASSLISGIKDSINTEAFF. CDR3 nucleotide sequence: TGTGCCAGCAGCTTAATATCGGGAATCAAGGACAGCATTAACACTGAAGCTTTCTTT.

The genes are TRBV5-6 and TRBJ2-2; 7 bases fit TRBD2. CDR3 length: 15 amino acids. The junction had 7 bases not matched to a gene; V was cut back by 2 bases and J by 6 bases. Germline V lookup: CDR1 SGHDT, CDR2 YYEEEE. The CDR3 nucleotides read TGTGCCAGCAGCTTTTTGGCGGGAGTCCCCGGGGAGCTGTTTTTT. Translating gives CASSFLAGVPGELFF.

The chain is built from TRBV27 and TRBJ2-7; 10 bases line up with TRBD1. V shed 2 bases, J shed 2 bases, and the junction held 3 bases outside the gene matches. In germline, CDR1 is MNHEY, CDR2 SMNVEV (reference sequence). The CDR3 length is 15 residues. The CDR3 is CASSLGGTGAYEQYF. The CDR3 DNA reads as TGTGCCAGCAGTTTAGGGGGGACAGGGGCCTACGAGCAGTACTTC.

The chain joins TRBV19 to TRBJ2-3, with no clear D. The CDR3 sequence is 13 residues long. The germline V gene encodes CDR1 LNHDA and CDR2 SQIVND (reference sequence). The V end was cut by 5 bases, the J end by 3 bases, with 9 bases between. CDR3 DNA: TGTGCCAGTAGTCCCTCCCGGACAGATACGCAGTATTTT. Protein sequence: CASSPSRTDTQYF.

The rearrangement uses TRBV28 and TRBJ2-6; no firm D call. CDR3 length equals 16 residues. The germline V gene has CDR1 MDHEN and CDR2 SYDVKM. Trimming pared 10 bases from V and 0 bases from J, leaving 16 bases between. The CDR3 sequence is CATATGGLSGANVLTF. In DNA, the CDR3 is TGTGCCACCGCGACCGGTGGGCTCTCTGGGGCCAACGTCCTGACTTTC.

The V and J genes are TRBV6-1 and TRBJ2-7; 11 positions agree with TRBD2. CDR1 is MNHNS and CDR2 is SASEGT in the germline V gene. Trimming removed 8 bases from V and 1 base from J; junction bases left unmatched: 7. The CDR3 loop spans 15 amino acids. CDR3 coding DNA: TGTGCCAGCGGGGCTACTAGCGGGGGATCCTACGAGCAGTACTTC. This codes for CASGATSGGSYEQYF.

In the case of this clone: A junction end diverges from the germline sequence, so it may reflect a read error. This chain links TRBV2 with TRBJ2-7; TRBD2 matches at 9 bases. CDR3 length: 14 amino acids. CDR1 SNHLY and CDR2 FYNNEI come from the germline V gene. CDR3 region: CATSSGSLSYEQYF. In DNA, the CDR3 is TGTGCCACCAGTAGCGGGAGCCTTTCCTACGAGCAGTACTTC.

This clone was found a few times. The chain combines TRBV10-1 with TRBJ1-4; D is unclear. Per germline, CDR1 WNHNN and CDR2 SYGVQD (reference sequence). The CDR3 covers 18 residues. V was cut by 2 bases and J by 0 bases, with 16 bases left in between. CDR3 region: CASSEIYSHLSTNEKLFF. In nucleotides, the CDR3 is TGCGCCAGCAGTGAGATATACAGTCACCTATCAACTAATGAAAAACTGTTTTTT.

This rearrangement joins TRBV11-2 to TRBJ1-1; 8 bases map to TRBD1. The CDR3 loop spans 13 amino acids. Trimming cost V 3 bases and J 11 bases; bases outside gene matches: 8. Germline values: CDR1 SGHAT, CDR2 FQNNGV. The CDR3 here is CASSLDRARGAFF. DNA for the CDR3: TGTGCCAGCAGCTTGGACAGGGCCAGAGGTGCTTTCTTT.

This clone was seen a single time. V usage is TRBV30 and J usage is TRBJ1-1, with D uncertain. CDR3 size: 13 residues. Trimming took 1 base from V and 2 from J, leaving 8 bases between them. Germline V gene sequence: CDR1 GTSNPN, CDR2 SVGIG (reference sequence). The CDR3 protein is CAWSAGTNTEAFF. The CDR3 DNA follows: TGTGCCTGGAGTGCAGGAACTAACACTGAAGCTTTCTTT. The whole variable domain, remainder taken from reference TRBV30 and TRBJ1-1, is SQTIHQWPATLVQPVGSPLSLECTVEGTSNPNLYWYRQAAGRGLQLLFYSVGIGQISSEVPQNLSASRPQDRQFILSSKKLLLSDSGFYLCAWSAGTNTEAFFGQGTRLTVV.

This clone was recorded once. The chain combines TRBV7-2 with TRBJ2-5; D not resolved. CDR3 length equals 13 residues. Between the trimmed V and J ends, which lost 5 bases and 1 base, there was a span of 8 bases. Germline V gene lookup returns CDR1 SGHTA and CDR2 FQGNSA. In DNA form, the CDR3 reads TGTGCCAGCAGCCTCCTCCTCCAAGAGACCCAGTACTTC. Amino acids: CASSLLLQETQYF.

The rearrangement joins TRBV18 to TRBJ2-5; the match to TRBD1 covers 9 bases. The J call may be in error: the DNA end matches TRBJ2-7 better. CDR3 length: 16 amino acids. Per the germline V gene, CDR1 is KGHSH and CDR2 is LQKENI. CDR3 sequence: CASSRNPGQGPYEQYF. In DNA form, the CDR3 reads TGTGCCAGCTCGCGCAATCCGGGACAGGGACCCTACGAGCAGTACTTC.

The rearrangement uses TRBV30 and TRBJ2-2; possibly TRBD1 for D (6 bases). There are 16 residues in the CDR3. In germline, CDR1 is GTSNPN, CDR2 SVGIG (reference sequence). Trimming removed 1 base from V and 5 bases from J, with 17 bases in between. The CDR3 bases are TGTGCCTGGAGTGGGACAGTGGATTTAGAGACCGGGGAGCTGTTTTTT. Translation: CAWSGTVDLETGELFF.

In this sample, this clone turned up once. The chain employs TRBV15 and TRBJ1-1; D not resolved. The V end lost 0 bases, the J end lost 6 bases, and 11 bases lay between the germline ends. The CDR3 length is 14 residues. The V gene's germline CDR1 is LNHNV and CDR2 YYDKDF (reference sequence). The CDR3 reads CATSRDRVFPEAFF. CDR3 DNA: TGTGCCACCAGCAGAGATCGTGTATTCCCTGAAGCTTTCTTT. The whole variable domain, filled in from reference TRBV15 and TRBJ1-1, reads DAMVIQNPRYQVTQFGKPVTLSCSQTLNHNVMYWYQQKSSQAPKLLFHYYDKDFNNEADTPDNFQSRRPNTSFCFLDIRSPGLGDTAMYLCATSRDRVFPEAFFGQGTRLTVV.

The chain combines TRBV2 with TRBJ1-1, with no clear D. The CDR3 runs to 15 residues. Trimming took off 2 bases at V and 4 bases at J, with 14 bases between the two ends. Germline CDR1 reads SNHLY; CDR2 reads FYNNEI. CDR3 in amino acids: CASSERSQTGTEAFF. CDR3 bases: TGTGCCAGCAGTGAAAGGTCTCAGACGGGCACTGAAGCTTTCTTT.